A selection of T cell receptor beta chains follows, all from one sample in a study of beta chain features in type 1 diabetes. Assay: immunoSEQ multiplex PCR; the TCRdb copy retains only in-frame clones and omits some. The sample holds approximately 730,000 clones, about an eighth seen once. The sequenced material came from naive CD4+ T cells from blood. These receptors were obtained from a man in his late teens or twenties with type 1 diabetes. The conserved cysteine and the conserved F or W are not part of the CDR3 here.

v_call | cdr3_aa
TRBV29-1 | SVVSVEFYGYT
TRBV5-1 | ASSLEPAVYEQY
TRBV19 | ASSGVGTSGYNEQF
TRBV7-9 | ASSHRGVGETQY
TRBV7-9 | AQPGQGATRGYGYT
TRBV5-1 | ASSVAGGTDTQY
TRBV7-9 | ASSLLLRGTQY
TRBV5-1 | ASSPDPGRPHRMNTEAF
TRBV28 | ASRSDRGVTEAF
TRBV6-1 | ASSESWQGPRSQETQY
TRBV5-1 | ASSSGSGPGANVLT
TRBV5-1 | ASSLAPQGGEKLF
TRBV7-8 | ASSLNDYGYT
TRBV7-2 | ASSWTSGGNNEQF
TRBV6-5 | ASSTRGGGADTQY
TRBV10-3 | AIRRGENGYT
TRBV28 | ASSYPAGQETQY
TRBV6-5 | ASSYATGIHEQY
TRBV5-1 | ASSLDSNTEAF
TRBV6-6 | ASSQDRNYGYT
TRBV7-2 | ASSLGQGFNQPQH
TRBV11-1 | ASSPLSAGDYNEQF
TRBV25-1 | ASSQGRNTEAF
TRBV7-2 | ASSLSGGQPQH
TRBV7-2 | ASSFTVDTSNQPQH
TRBV7-2 | ASSLVWGGQPQH
TRBV30 | AWSEMGGLESEQY
TRBV7-9 | ASSSWTGPGQAF
TRBV6-6 | ASSARLPSTEAF
TRBV12-5 | ASGLAPTDLQETQY
TRBV2 | ASSESPPGHTDTQY
TRBV7-6 | ASAAGGGLETQY
TRBV5-1 | ASSSWDRSTDTQY
TRBV9 | ASSVAISGAPYEQY
TRBV11-2 | ASSLSGSYNEQF
TRBV30 | AWTGSYEQY
TRBV5-1 | ASSKEGGTQY
TRBV29-1 | SVDADREGLAVLNEQF
TRBV7-8 | ASSLDLGSNQPQH
TRBV27 | ASSPEGGTLLFYGYT
TRBV6-5 | ASSYLRDANQPQH
TRBV18 | ASSLPDSQGRPQH
TRBV10-1 | ASSGSGYEQY
TRBV5-6 | ASSGTPDTQY
TRBV5-6 | ASSLAGSGANVLT
TRBV4-1 | ASSQDLEDTEAF
TRBV5-6 | ASFRTGGDEQF
TRBV5-4 | ASSLGTGETGELF
TRBV2 | ASSKEGNSPLH